The next 10 T cell receptor beta chains were all read from a single sample in a study of blood T cell repertoires in COVID-19. Repertoires were generated with immunoSEQ multiplex PCR, while TCRdb's copy carries only in-frame clones and drops some. The sample lists more than 95,000 clones; 90% to 95% were seen once. The sample comprised peripheral blood. These receptors originate from a human donor in a cohort sampled during active COVID-19.

CDR3 loop: CASSPTRQGTGYTF. The CDR3 DNA sequence: TGTGCCAGCAGCCCCACACGACAGGGAACAGGCTACACCTTC. The chain joins TRBV7-3 to TRBJ1-2; 7 bases agree with TRBD1. This CDR3 region has 14 residues. Trimming cost V 5 bases and J 8 bases; bases outside gene matches: 11. Germline loops: CDR1 SGHTA, CDR2 FQGTGA.

The V and J genes are TRBV7-8 and TRBJ1-1; D is uncertain. Trimming left V 7 bases short and J 5 bases short, with 20 bases between. The length of the CDR3 is 15 residues. Germline loops: CDR1 SGHVS, CDR2 FQNEAQ. This CDR3 is CASTQVRSSGTEAFF. CDR3 sequence (DNA): TGTGCCAGCACCCAAGTGAGGTCGTCGGGTACTGAAGCTTTCTTT.

This clone was counted only a few times. The chain has TRBV2 and TRBJ2-7; the match to TRBD1 covers 9 bases. With V trimmed by 8 bases and J by 6 bases, 8 bases remained unmatched. This CDR3 has 13 amino acids. CDR1 SNHLY and CDR2 FYNNEI come from the germline V gene. Here the CDR3 DNA reads TGTGCCAGCCAGGGACAGGGTGAAGGCGAGCAGTACTTC. Amino acids: CASQGQGEGEQYF. The entire variable domain, with the rest obtained from reference TRBV2 and TRBJ2-7, is as follows: EPEVTQTPSHQVTQMGQEVILRCVPISNHLYFYWYRQILGQKVEFLVSFYNNEISEKSEIFDDQFSVERPDGSNFTLKIRSTKLEDSAMYFCASQGQGEGEQYFGPGTRLTVT.

V and J are TRBV4-1 and TRBJ1-3; no firm D call. The germline V and J ends were trimmed by 1 base and 0 bases, with 10 bases remaining between them. Germline CDR1 MGHRA, CDR2 YSYEKL. The CDR3 length is 16 residues. CDR3 coding DNA: TGCGCCAGCAGCCAAGCCTTCGGTCCCTCTGGAAACACCATATATTTT. Translation: CASSQAFGPSGNTIYF.

This clone was found a few times. The genes are TRBV7-9 and TRBJ1-5, with 9 bases identical to TRBD1. The junction had 7 bases not matched to a gene; V was cut back by 5 bases and J by 2 bases. The CDR3 runs 16 residues. Germline CDR1 and CDR2: SEHNR and FQNEAQ (reference sequence). The CDR3 sequence: CASSLGQGQGNQPQHF. Written as DNA, the CDR3 is TGTGCCAGCAGCCTGGGACAGGGTCAGGGCAATCAGCCCCAGCATTTT.

This clone was counted ten times or more. The chain recombines TRBV6-5 with TRBJ1-1; 8 nucleotides line up with TRBD1. The V segment lost 5 bases and the J segment 4 bases; nucleotides outside the gene matches: 9. The CDR3 is made up of 15 amino acids. Germline CDR1 MNHEY, CDR2 SVGAGI. The CDR3 reads CASSHQTGEVTEAFF. CDR3 in DNA: TGTGCCAGCAGTCACCAGACAGGGGAGGTCACTGAAGCTTTCTTT.

This chain connects TRBV25-1 to TRBJ1-2; D unclear. The V gene lost 3 bases and the J gene lost 0 bases, with 5 bases spanning the gap. This CDR3 comprises 13 residues. Germline assignment: CDR1 MGHDK and CDR2 SYGVNS. In DNA, the CDR3 is TGTGCCAGCAGTGACCCTCCTAACTATGGCTACACCTTC. Translation gives CASSDPPNYGYTF.

This chain uses TRBV4-3 with TRBJ2-6; 9 bases are a match to TRBD1. CDR3 length equals 21 residues. Trimming at V came to 4 bases and at J to 1 base, leaving 17 bases not matched to a gene. Germline CDR1 is LGHNA and CDR2 is YSLEER. The CDR3 spells CASSPRPFPGQGKSGANVLTF. CDR3 in DNA: TGCGCCAGCAGCCCCCGACCCTTCCCGGGACAGGGTAAATCTGGGGCCAACGTCCTGACTTTC.

This clone appeared a single time. CDR3 coding DNA: TGTGCCAGCAGCCAAACTACGACGAACACCGGGGAGCTGTTTTTT. Residues: CASSQTTTNTGELFF. The chain uses TRBV3-1 (or the pseudogene TRBV3-2) and TRBJ2-2, with no clear D. Germline lookup yields CDR1 LGHDT and CDR2 YNNKEL (reference sequence). Deletions cut 2 bases from V and 0 bases from J, with 7 bases between. This CDR3 is built from 15 residues.

This clone showed up just once. The chain recombines TRBV5-4 with TRBJ1-3; 12 nucleotides agree with TRBD1. Looked up from germline, CDR1 is SGHNT and CDR2 is YYREEE (reference sequence). The CDR3 covers 16 residues. Germline trimming cut 3 bases from V and 4 bases from J; bases unmatched to any gene: 5. The CDR3 loop reads CASSSGQGALGNTIYF. The CDR3 coding sequence is TGTGCCAGCAGCTCGGGACAGGGGGCGCTGGGAAACACCATATATTTT. Using reference TRBV5-4 and TRBJ1-3 for the parts outside the CDR3, the full variable domain is ETGVTQSPTHLIKTRGQQVTLRCSSQSGHNTVSWYQQALGQGPQFIFQYYREEENGRGNFPPRFSGLQFPNYSSELNVNALELDDSALYLCASSSGQGALGNTIYFGEGSWLTVV.